This T cell receptor (beta chain) appears in the sequencing data of a study of blood T cell repertoires in COVID-19. Study information: COVID-19 samples from acute and convalescent phases originated in the United States, Italy and Spain. From T cells, B-cell-depleted T cells, or PBMCs came the material, which was cDNA or gDNA.

Original processing notes: Researchers report that nucleated cell counts were estimated from reference gene primer amplification. Only in-frame clones appear in the TCRdb table, and some are missing; sequencing was by immunoSEQ multiplex PCR. V and J calls plus clone size are reproduced from that table; the DNA served to infer D and trimming. The repertoire consists of fewer than 20,000 clones, with 90% to 95% occurring once and the leading ten covering approximately 7%. This CDR3 is built from 14 residues. CDR1 is PRHDT, CDR2 FYEKMQ, per germline (reference sequence). V lost 5 bases, J lost 4 bases, and 14 bases lay in between.

The chain combines TRBV13 with TRBJ1-2; D is perhaps TRBD1 (5 bases). This receptor was identified in a human donor in a cohort sampled during active COVID-19. Material: peripheral blood. The chain's CDR3 is CASSEGAGFYGYTF. CDR3 coding DNA: TGTGCCAGCAGCGAAGGGGCAGGATTCTATGGCTACACCTTC. Full variable domain (rest looked up from reference TRBV13 and TRBJ1-2): AAGVIQSPRHLIKEKRETATLKCYPIPRHDTVYWYQQGPGQDPQFLISFYEKMQSDKGSIPDRFSAQQFSDYHSELNMSSLELGDSALYFCASSEGAGFYGYTFGSGTRLTVV.